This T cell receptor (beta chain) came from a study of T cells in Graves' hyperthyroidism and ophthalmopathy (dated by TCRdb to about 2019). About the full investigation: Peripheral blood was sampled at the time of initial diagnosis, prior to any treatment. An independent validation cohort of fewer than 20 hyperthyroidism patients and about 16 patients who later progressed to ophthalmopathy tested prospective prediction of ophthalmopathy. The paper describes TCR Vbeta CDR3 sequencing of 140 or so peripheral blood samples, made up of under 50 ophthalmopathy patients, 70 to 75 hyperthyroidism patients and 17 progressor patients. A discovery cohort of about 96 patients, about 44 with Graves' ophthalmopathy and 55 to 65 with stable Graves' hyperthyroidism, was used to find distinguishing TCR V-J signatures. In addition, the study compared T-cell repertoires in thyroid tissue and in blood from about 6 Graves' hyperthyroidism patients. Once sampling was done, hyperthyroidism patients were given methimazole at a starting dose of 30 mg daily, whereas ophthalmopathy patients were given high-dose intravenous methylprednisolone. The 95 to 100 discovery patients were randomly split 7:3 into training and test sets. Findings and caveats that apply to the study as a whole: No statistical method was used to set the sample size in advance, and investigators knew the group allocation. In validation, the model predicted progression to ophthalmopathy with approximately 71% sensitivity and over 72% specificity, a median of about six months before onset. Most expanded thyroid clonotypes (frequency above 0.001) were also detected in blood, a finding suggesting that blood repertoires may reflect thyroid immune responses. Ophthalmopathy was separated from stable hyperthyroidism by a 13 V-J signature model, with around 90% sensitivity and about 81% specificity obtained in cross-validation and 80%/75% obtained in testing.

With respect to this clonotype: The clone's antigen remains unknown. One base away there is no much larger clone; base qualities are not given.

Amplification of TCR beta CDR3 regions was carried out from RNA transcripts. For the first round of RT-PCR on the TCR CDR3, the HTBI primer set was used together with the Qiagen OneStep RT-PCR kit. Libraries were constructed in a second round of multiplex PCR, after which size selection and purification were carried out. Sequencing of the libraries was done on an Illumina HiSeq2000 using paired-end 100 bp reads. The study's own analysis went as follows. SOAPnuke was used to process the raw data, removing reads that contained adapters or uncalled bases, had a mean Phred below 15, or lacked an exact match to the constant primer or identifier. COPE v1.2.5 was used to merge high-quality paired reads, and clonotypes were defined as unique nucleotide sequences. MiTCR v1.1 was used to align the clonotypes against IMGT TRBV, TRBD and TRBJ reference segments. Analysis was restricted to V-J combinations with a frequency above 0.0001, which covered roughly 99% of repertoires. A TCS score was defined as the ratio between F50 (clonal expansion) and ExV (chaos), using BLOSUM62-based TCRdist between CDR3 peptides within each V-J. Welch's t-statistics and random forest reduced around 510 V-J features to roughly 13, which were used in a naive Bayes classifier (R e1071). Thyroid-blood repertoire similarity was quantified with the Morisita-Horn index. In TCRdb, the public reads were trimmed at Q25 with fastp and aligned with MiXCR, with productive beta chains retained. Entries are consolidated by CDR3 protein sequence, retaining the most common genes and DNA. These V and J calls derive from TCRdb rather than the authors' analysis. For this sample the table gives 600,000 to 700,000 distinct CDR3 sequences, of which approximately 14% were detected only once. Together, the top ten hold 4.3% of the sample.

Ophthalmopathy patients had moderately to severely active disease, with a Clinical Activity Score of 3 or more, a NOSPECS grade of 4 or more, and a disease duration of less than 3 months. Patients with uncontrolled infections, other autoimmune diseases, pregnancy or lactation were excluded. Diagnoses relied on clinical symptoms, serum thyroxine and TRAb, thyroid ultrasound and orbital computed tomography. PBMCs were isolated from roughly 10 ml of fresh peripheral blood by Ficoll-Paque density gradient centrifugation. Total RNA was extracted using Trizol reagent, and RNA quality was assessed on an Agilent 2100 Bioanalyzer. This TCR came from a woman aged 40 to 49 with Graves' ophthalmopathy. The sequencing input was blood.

The nucleotide sequence is given as TGTGCCAGCAGCTTGGGGACAGGGCCGGGGGAGACCCAGTACTTC. It encodes CASSLGTGPGETQYF. The sequence links TRBV5-8 to TRBJ2-5; a stretch of 8 junction bases matches TRBD1. The germline V end is reduced by 0 bases and the J end by 5 bases; junction bases left unmatched: 6. The germline V gene sets CDR1 to SGHTS and CDR2 to YDEGEE. Counted from cysteine to phenylalanine, this CDR3 has 15 amino acids. Here the CDR3 DNA is all that survives: 45 bases in frame from base 1.